By share of the sample, the clone carrying this T cell receptor beta chain is medium-sized. Its antigen is undetermined. The record originates from a study of metastatic and nonmetastatic thyroid tumors. On the study more broadly: The authors compared repertoires across blood and tumor or nodule tissue from malignant and benign thyroid patients. Study findings and constraints: Patients with malignant thyroid tumors reportedly had significantly higher TCR beta diversity than those with benign nodules, in blood and tumor.

Every patient was untreated before thyroid surgery. Original analysis: Clinicopathological groups differed in CDR3, with these differences serving to build a distant-metastasis classifier for papillary thyroid cancer. MiXCR reprocessed the PCR reads for TCRdb. V and J calls and clone size were set by TCRdb, not the authors. The sample records 13,000 or so clones, around 30% being singletons. Sequenced material: tumor tissue. The sequence was obtained from a female donor with papillary thyroid cancer or a benign thyroid nodule (not recorded which). Some clones in this sample may be carry-over from other donors' samples.

The CDR3 protein is CASSVPGQPYEQYF. The CDR3 nucleotides read TGTGCCAGCAGCGTCCCGGGACAGCCCTACGAGCAGTACTTC. The rearrangement links TRBV7-2 to TRBJ2-7; 7 nucleotides align to TRBD1. V shed 5 bases and J 2 bases; nucleotides not matched to a gene: 6. There are 14 residues in the CDR3. The germline V gene encodes CDR1 SGHTA and CDR2 FQGNSA.